The rows below give T cell receptor beta chains drawn from one sample of a study of tumor-infiltrating lymphocytes in primary liver carcinoma. TCRdb called the multiplex PCR reads again in MiXCR, with one record for every CDR3 protein. The table includes about 100,000 distinct CDR3 sequences, roughly 69% detected once. Sequencing was done on a sample of liver tumor tissue from sampling region 5. These receptors came from a woman aged 60-70 years with primary liver carcinoma and hepatitis B virus infection. The CDR3 runs from the conserved cysteine through the conserved F or W. D genes are given only for firm matches. Clone size is given for some rows only: seen once, a few or many times, or a class if the clone is expanded.

d_call,clone_size,j_call,v_call,cdr3_length,cdr3_aa,cdr3_nt
.,.,TRBJ1-5,TRBV6-5,14,CASSSRGGNKPQHF,TGTGCCAGTAGTTCCCGGGGAGGCAATAAGCCCCAGCATTTT
.,.,TRBJ2-3,TRBV5-4,13,CACSTPAVDTEYF,TGTGCCTGCAGCACCCCGGCCGTCGATACGGAGTATTTT
.,.,TRBJ1-1,TRBV11-2,13,CPNGPRMNTEAFF,TGTCCCAACGGCCCTAGAATGAACACTGAAGCTTTCTTT
.,large,TRBJ1-1,TRBV11-2,12,CASSSKQAEAFF,TGTGCCAGCAGCTCTAAACAGGCTGAAGCTTTCTTT
TRBD1,.,TRBJ2-3,TRBV5-1,15,CASSPDRGDTGTQYF,TGCGCCAGCAGCCCTGACAGGGGCGACACAGGTACGCAGTATTTT
.,.,TRBJ2-4,TRBV9,13,CASSVGTENIQYF,TGTGCCAGCAGCGTTGGTACAGAAAACATTCAGTACTTC
.,many,TRBJ2-1,TRBV6-6,12,CASSYLNNEQFF,TGTGCCAGCAGTTACTTAAACAATGAGCAGTTCTTC
TRBD1,.,TRBJ2-7,TRBV2,14,CASHGQGISYEQYF,TGTGCCAGCCATGGACAGGGGATTTCCTACGAACAGTACTTC
.,.,TRBJ2-3,TRBV11-2,14,CANSVNVRLDTQYF,TGTGCCAACAGTGTAAACGTACGGTTGGATACGCAGTATTTT
TRBD2,.,TRBJ2-7,TRBV6-6,14,CANSSGTRTYERYF,TGTGCCAACAGTAGCGGGACTAGGACCTACGAGCGGTACTTC
.,.,TRBJ2-6,TRBV30,14,CAWSRGSGINVLTF,TGTGCCTGGAGTAGGGGCTCTGGGATCAACGTCCTGACTTTC
TRBD1,.,TRBJ1-5,TRBV11-2,14,CASSLRQGRDPQHF,TGTGCCAGCAGCTTGCGACAGGGGCGGGATCCCCAGCATTTT
.,.,TRBJ1-5,TRBV10-3,17,CTISDPKGGIQNQPQHF,TGTACCATCAGTGACCCTAAGGGGGGGATTCAAAATCAGCCCCAGCATTTT
.,.,TRBJ1-5,TRBV4-2,13,CASSHSEDQPQRF,TGTGCCAGTAGCCACTCGGAGGATCAGCCCCAGCGTTTT
.,few,TRBJ2-5,TRBV29-1,14,CSVPQPGAEETQYF,TGCAGCGTCCCCCAACCAGGGGCAGAGGAGACCCAGTACTTC
.,once,TRBJ2-2,TRBV11-2,16,CVNSFGKASATGELFF,TGTGTCAACAGCTTTGGTAAGGCTAGCGCAACCGGGGAGCTGTTTTTT
TRBD2,.,TRBJ2-1,TRBV28,14,CATHPGTSVLEQFF,TGTGCCACCCATCCGGGAACTAGCGTCCTTGAGCAGTTCTTC
.,.,TRBJ2-1,TRBV6-5,15,CASRWGRTSYNEQFF,TGTGCCAGCAGATGGGGGAGGACCTCCTACAATGAGCAGTTCTTC
.,.,TRBJ1-2,TRBV14,15,CASSLTGTLTHSYTF,TGTGCCAGCAGCCTTACCGGGACGCTGACCCATAGCTACACCTTC
.,.,TRBJ2-1,TRBV28,16,CASSFRAARPYNEQFF,TGTGCCAGCAGTTTCCGTGCAGCTCGCCCCTACAATGAGCAGTTCTTC
.,large,TRBJ1-2,TRBV11-2,13,CASSPTHNYGYTF,TGTGCCAGCAGCCCGACCCATAACTATGGCTACACCTTC
.,many,TRBJ1-1,TRBV7-9,14,CASSFQGQNTEAFF,TGTGCCAGCAGCTTCCAGGGGCAGAACACTGAAGCTTTCTTT
.,once,TRBJ1-5,TRBV2,14,CASSREHSNQPQHF,TGTGCCAGCAGTCGAGAACATAGCAATCAGCCCCAGCATTTT
.,.,TRBJ2-1,TRBV11-3,13,CTSSAGGHNEQFF,TGTACCAGCAGTGCCGGGGGCCATAATGAGCAGTTCTTC
TRBD1,.,TRBJ2-3,TRBV5-1,16,CASSGGQALYTDMQYF,TGCGCCAGCAGCGGTGGACAGGCCCTCTACACAGATATGCAGTATTTT
.,.,TRBJ1-5,TRBV6-1,13,CASTIYSNQPQHF,TGTGCCAGCACTATATATAGCAATCAGCCCCAGCACTTT
TRBD1,.,TRBJ1-1,TRBV7-9,14,CSSSPRTGNTEAFF,TGTTCCAGCAGCCCCAGGACAGGGAACACTGAAGCTTTCTTT
.,.,TRBJ2-1,TRBV29-1,13,CNVELGYVGEQFF,TGCAACGTCGAACTGGGGTACGTGGGTGAGCAGTTCTTC
.,.,TRBJ1-1,TRBV11-2,14,CASSLAGRRIEAFF,TGTGCCAGCAGCTTAGCTGGCAGGAGGATTGAAGCTTTCTTT